The 25 T cell receptor beta chains listed next were all sequenced from one sample in a study of blood T cell repertoires in COVID-19. The method was immunoSEQ multiplex PCR; TCRdb's version includes in-frame clones alone and lacks a portion of them. There are some 45,000 clones in the sample; around 76% occur only once, and 8.5% to 9% lies in the top ten. Sequencing was carried out using peripheral blood. All receptors derive from a man between 65 and 80 years old with active or convalescent COVID-19.

The J gene is TRBJ2-5, the V gene TRBV6-2 or TRBV6-3, with TRBD2 as a possible D gene (5 bases). The CDR3 contains 15 residues. Germline V lookup: CDR1 MNHEY, CDR2 SVGEGT. V was clipped by 0 bases and J by 0 bases, with 8 bases between them. CDR3 sequence: CASSYSSEYQETQYF. CDR3 sequence (DNA): TGTGCCAGCAGTTACTCTAGCGAGTACCAAGAGACCCAGTACTTC.

The rearrangement joins TRBV3-1 (or the pseudogene TRBV3-2) to TRBJ2-1; a possible D gene is TRBD2 (6 bases). Looked up from germline, CDR1 is LGHDT and CDR2 is YNNKEL (reference sequence). Trimming took 4 bases from V and 7 from J, leaving 8 bases between them. The CDR3 sequence is 12 residues long. The CDR3 nucleotides are TGTGCCAGCAGCCGGGGGGAAAATGAGCAGTTCTTC. This gives the protein CASSRGENEQFF.

This clone occurred a few times. This chain uses TRBV4-1 with TRBJ1-6; D gene ambiguous. Trimming removed 0 bases from V and 10 bases from J, with 7 bases in between. The CDR3 spans 13 residues. Looked up from germline, CDR1 is MGHRA and CDR2 is YSYEKL. CDR3 loop: CASSQDAYSPLHF. CDR3 DNA sequence: TGCGCCAGCAGCCAAGATGCGTACTCACCCCTCCACTTT.

The chain employs TRBV6-5 and TRBJ1-4, with 8 bases that match TRBD1. The CDR3 is 15 residues long. Trimming took 5 bases from V and 8 from J; bases not matched to a gene: 10. Per the germline V gene, CDR1 is MNHEY and CDR2 is SVGAGI. CDR3: CASSPGTGGAEKLFF. The CDR3 bases are TGTGCCAGCAGTCCCGGGACAGGCGGTGCAGAAAAACTGTTTTTT.

The chain has TRBV5-1 and TRBJ2-5; 12 nucleotides line up with TRBD2. The CDR3 runs to 15 residues. The trim removed 3 bases at V and 5 bases at J, leaving 5 bases unmatched. Germline CDR1 reads SGHRS; CDR2 reads YFSETQ. CDR3: CASSWGLAGPETQYF. DNA for the CDR3: TGCGCCAGCAGCTGGGGACTAGCGGGCCCGGAGACCCAGTACTTC. The complete variable domain, with remaining parts taken from reference TRBV5-1 and TRBJ2-5, reads KAGVTQTPRYLIKTRGQQVTLSCSPISGHRSVSWYQQTPGQGLQFLFEYFSETQRNKGNFPGRFSGRQFSNSRSEMNVSTLELGDSALYLCASSWGLAGPETQYFGPGTRLLVL.

V usage is TRBV29-1 and J usage is TRBJ1-3; the D is unclear. Trimming removed 4 bases at V and 7 bases at J, with 14 bases between. This CDR3 is built from 13 residues. In germline, CDR1 is SQVTM, CDR2 ANQGSEA. The CDR3 sequence: CSVGEGSLNTIYF. DNA for the CDR3: TGCAGCGTTGGTGAGGGCTCCTTGAACACCATATATTTT. The full variable domain, its missing parts supplied by reference TRBV29-1 and TRBJ1-3, is SAVISQKPSRDICQRGTSLTIQCQVDSQVTMMFWYRQQPGQSLTLIATANQGSEATYESGFVIDKFPISRPNLTFSTLTVSNMSPEDSSIYLCSVGEGSLNTIYFGEGSWLTVV.

This clone was seen just once. This chain joins TRBV7-2 and TRBJ1-5, with D hard to call. CDR1 SGHTA and CDR2 FQGNSA come from the germline V gene. The CDR3 runs to 12 residues. Trimming shortened V by 3 bases and J by 6 bases, and 6 bases separated the two germline ends. CDR3 nucleotide sequence: TGTGCCAGCAGCTTCCGGGGTCAGCCCCAGCATTTT. Its protein product is CASSFRGQPQHF.

The chain combines TRBV5-1 with TRBJ2-1; 8 bases map to TRBD1. This CDR3 spans 14 amino acids. CDR1 and CDR2 (germline): SGHRS, YFSETQ. V trimming: 1 base; J trimming: 8 bases; junction bases outside the gene matches: 5. In nucleotides, the CDR3 is TGCGCCAGCAGCTTGCAGGGGGCCGAGGATGAGCAGTTCTTC. Translated: CASSLQGAEDEQFF.

The chain links TRBV11-2 to TRBJ1-1; TRBD1 matches 8 bases. This CDR3 comprises 17 residues. Per germline, CDR1 SGHAT and CDR2 FQNNGV. V shed 3 bases, J shed 0 bases, and the junction held 9 bases outside the gene matches. CDR3 DNA sequence: TGTGCCAGCAGCTTGAGGCGGGGACAGGCAATGAACACTGAAGCTTTCTTT. This encodes CASSLRRGQAMNTEAFF.

The chain joins TRBV5-4 to TRBJ1-2; TRBD1 aligns across 7 bases. The V gene end was trimmed by 3 bases and the J gene end by 4 bases; junction bases not matched to a gene: 6. Germline V gives CDR1 SGHNT, CDR2 YYREEE (reference sequence). CDR3 size: 14 residues. The CDR3 protein is CASSSTGVSYGYTF. CDR3 coding DNA: TGTGCCAGCAGCTCAACAGGGGTTTCCTATGGCTACACCTTC.

The chain's CDR3 is CASSFSTSSYNSPLHF. The CDR3 region has the DNA TGTGCCAGCAGCTTTTCTACGAGCTCCTATAATTCACCCCTCCACTTT. The gene calls are TRBV7-9 and TRBJ1-6; D unresolved. In germline, CDR1 is SEHNR, CDR2 FQNEAQ (reference sequence). The CDR3 spans 16 residues. The V gene lost 3 bases and the J gene lost 0 bases, with 9 bases spanning the gap.

The J gene is TRBJ1-5, the V gene TRBV28; D is uncertain. V shed 1 base and J shed 9 bases, with 10 bases lying between them. Germline CDR1 is MDHEN and CDR2 is SYDVKM. This CDR3 is 13 amino acids long. CDR3 region: CASSLSRPPPQHF. CDR3 bases: TGTGCCAGCAGTTTATCGCGTCCACCGCCCCAGCATTTT.

This sequence joins TRBV13 and TRBJ2-1; 7 nucleotides align to TRBD1. Looked up from germline, CDR1 is PRHDT and CDR2 is FYEKMQ (reference sequence). The V and J ends lost 6 bases and 0 bases, in that order; junction bases with no gene match: 5. The CDR3 is 15 residues long. DNA of the CDR3: TGTGCCAGCAGTCCGACAGGGAGCTCCTACAATGAGCAGTTCTTC. As protein: CASSPTGSSYNEQFF.

The chain couples TRBV21-1 to TRBJ2-4; the table's D call of TRBD2 was not tested on the DNA. TRBV21-1 is shown as a pseudogene. This CDR3 region has 17 residues. The CDR3: CASPVVAGKSAKNIQYF. CDR3 sequence (DNA): TGTGCCAGCCCCGTGGTAGCGGGGAAATCAGCCAAAAACATTCAGTACTTC.

In DNA, the CDR3 is TGCAGCGTTGAAACCCAGGTTGGAAACACCATATATTTT. Translating it yields CSVETQVGNTIYF. The chain combines TRBV29-1 with TRBJ1-3; no clear D gene. The V and J ends lost 2 bases and 3 bases respectively, with 8 bases between them. The germline gives CDR1 SQVTM, CDR2 ANQGSEA. CDR3 size: 13 residues.

The V and J genes are TRBV5-4 and TRBJ1-2; 9 nucleotides line up with TRBD1. Per germline, CDR1 SGHNT and CDR2 YYREEE (reference sequence). Trimming cost V 2 bases and J 2 bases; bases outside gene matches: 1. The CDR3 is 14 residues long. CDR3 sequence: CASSLTGGNYGYTF. CDR3 in DNA: TGTGCCAGCAGCTTAACAGGGGGCAACTATGGCTACACCTTC.

V usage is TRBV6-6 and J usage is TRBJ2-3; D is perhaps TRBD1 (5 bases). CDR3 length: 13 residues. From germline, CDR1 is MNHNY and CDR2 SVGAGI (reference sequence). V lost 6 bases and J lost 4, with 11 bases in between. The CDR3 DNA sequence: TGTGCCAGCAGCTTTCAGGGATCAGATACGCAGTATTTT. Translation gives CASSFQGSDTQYF.

This chain connects TRBV4-2 to TRBJ1-6, with a tentative D call TRBD1 (5 bases). This CDR3 has 15 amino acids. Trimming pared 0 bases from V and 9 bases from J, leaving 12 bases between. Germline V gene data show CDR1 as LGHNA and CDR2 as YNFKEQ. The CDR3 loop is CASSQERGGGSPLHF. The CDR3 DNA follows: TGTGCCAGCAGCCAAGAGAGGGGAGGTGGTTCACCCCTCCACTTT.

This CDR3 reads CASSPRQLPYF. The CDR3 DNA is TGTGCCAGCAGCCCACGACAGCTCCCGTACTTC. The genes are TRBV7-3 and TRBJ2-4, with D maybe TRBD1 (5 bases). Germline assignment: CDR1 SGHTA and CDR2 FQGTGA. The CDR3 totals 11 residues. V lost 5 bases and J 15 bases, leaving 14 bases between the germline ends.

The V call is TRBV6-2 or TRBV6-3, the J call TRBJ2-3; the D gene is possibly TRBD1 (6 bases). The CDR3 runs 13 residues. V was shortened by 5 bases and J by 8 bases, with 14 bases between the two germline ends. The germline gives CDR1 MNHEY, CDR2 SVGEGT. The CDR3 region has the DNA TGTGCCAGCAGTACGCAGGGGTTTGGTACGCAGTATTTT. It is translated as CASSTQGFGTQYF.

The CDR3 DNA is TGTGCCAGCAGCCCCCGGACAGGGCGTAATGAAAAACTGTTTTTT. Residues: CASSPRTGRNEKLFF. The rearrangement joins TRBV11-2 to TRBJ1-4; 8 bases line up with TRBD1. The CDR3 has 15 amino acids. In germline, CDR1 is SGHAT, CDR2 FQNNGV. V lost 5 bases, J lost 4 bases, and 6 bases stayed unmatched.

The rearrangement uses TRBV6-5 and TRBJ2-1; D gene ambiguous. V lost 2 bases and J lost 7, with 6 bases in between. Germline lookup yields CDR1 MNHEY and CDR2 SVGAGI. This CDR3 spans 12 amino acids. The CDR3: CASSYIGNEQFF. DNA for the CDR3: TGTGCCAGCAGTTACATCGGGAATGAGCAGTTCTTC.

This chain joins TRBV3-1 (or the pseudogene TRBV3-2) and TRBJ2-7, with 8 bases aligning to TRBD1. The CDR3 sequence is 14 residues long. The germline V gene encodes CDR1 LGHDT and CDR2 YNNKEL (reference sequence). After removal of 4 bases from V and 7 bases from J, the junction contained 9 bases not matched to a gene. The CDR3 DNA reads TGTGCCAGCAGCCTAGGACAGGGAGTAAGGGAGCAGTACTTC. Translating it yields CASSLGQGVREQYF.

This clone was detected once. The chain has TRBV11-3 and TRBJ1-1; possibly TRBD1 for D (5 bases). The CDR3 extends over 12 amino acids. CDR1 and CDR2 from the germline V gene are SGHNT and YENEEA. Trimming pared 5 bases from V and 11 bases from J, leaving 15 bases between. The CDR3 spells CASSGRGVIAFF. CDR3 nucleotide sequence: TGTGCCAGCAGCGGGAGGGGCGTGATCGCTTTCTTT.

The chain recombines TRBV2 with TRBJ2-5; TRBD2 might be the D (7 bases). Germline values: CDR1 SNHLY, CDR2 FYNNEI. With 4 bases removed from V and 4 bases from J, the gap between germline ends came to 13 bases. CDR3 size: 14 residues. The CDR3 nucleotides read TGTGCCAGCAGTGGCGTAGGGGGGGGAGAGACCCAGTACTTC. This codes for CASSGVGGGETQYF.